The 20 T cell receptor beta chains below come from one sample, sequenced in a study of T cells in tuberculosis. The table came from immunoSEQ multiplex PCR; TCRdb's copy has only in-frame clones and leaves some out. The data show more than 20,000 clones, with around 87% seen just once and around 15% held by the top ten. The specimen sequenced was PBMCs. The receptors were sampled from a donor aged 10-30 years with latent tuberculosis or without tuberculosis infection.

The chain uses TRBV27 and TRBJ2-6; D is undetermined. Trimming took 5 bases from V and 0 from J, leaving 8 bases between them. The CDR3 length is 15 residues. Germline CDR1 is MNHEY and CDR2 is SMNVEV (reference sequence). CDR3 region: CASSPQISGANVLTF. The CDR3 coding sequence is TGTGCCAGCAGTCCACAGATCTCTGGGGCCAACGTCCTGACTTTC.

This chain uses TRBV13 with TRBJ2-7, with 7 nucleotides matching TRBD1. CDR1 and CDR2 from the germline V gene are PRHDT and FYEKMQ (reference sequence). The CDR3 covers 13 residues. The junction had 3 bases not matched to a gene; V was cut back by 4 bases and J by 3 bases. DNA for the CDR3: TGTGCCAGCAGCTCGGGGACAGTCTACGAGCAGTACTTC. Its protein is CASSSGTVYEQYF.

This clone was seen a few times. This chain joins TRBV30 and TRBJ2-1; 9 bases match TRBD1. CDR3 length equals 14 residues. CDR1 and CDR2 (germline): GTSNPN, SVGIG (reference sequence). V shed 5 bases, J shed 8 bases, and the junction held 10 bases outside the gene matches. CDR3 sequence: CAWGRTGAWDEQFF. The CDR3 DNA is TGTGCCTGGGGGCGGACAGGGGCTTGGGATGAGCAGTTCTTC.

The V call is TRBV30, the J call TRBJ2-1; 8 bases match TRBD1. The CDR3 extends over 13 amino acids. CDR1 and CDR2 from the germline V gene are GTSNPN and SVGIG (reference sequence). The ends lost 7 bases at V and 5 bases at J; junction bases unmatched: 7. CDR3 protein: CASRDRTHNEQFF. The CDR3 bases are TGTGCCTCGAGGGACAGGACCCACAATGAGCAGTTCTTC.

The rearrangement links TRBV27 to TRBJ2-2, with 11 bases aligning to TRBD2. Trimming at V came to 5 bases and at J to 5 bases, leaving 16 bases not matched to a gene. Germline-derived CDR1 and CDR2 are MNHEY and SMNVEV (reference sequence). The CDR3 loop spans 19 amino acids. The CDR3, as DNA: TGTGCCAGCAGTCCTACTAGCGGGGGCCAGGGGTTTGGGACCGGGGAGCTGTTTTTT. Amino acids: CASSPTSGGQGFGTGELFF.

The chain carries TRBV5-1 and TRBJ2-3; perhaps TRBD1 as D (6 bases). Trimming removed 4 bases at V and 2 bases at J, with 14 bases between. CDR3 length: 15 residues. CDR1 is SGHRS, CDR2 YFSETQ, per germline. Written as DNA, the CDR3 is TGCGCCAGCAGCCCAGGGGACATAATCACAGATACGCAGTATTTT. Its translation: CASSPGDIITDTQYF. Filled out from reference TRBV5-1 and TRBJ2-3, the complete variable domain reads KAGVTQTPRYLIKTRGQQVTLSCSPISGHRSVSWYQQTPGQGLQFLFEYFSETQRNKGNFPGRFSGRQFSNSRSEMNVSTLELGDSALYLCASSPGDIITDTQYFGPGTRLTVL.

CDR3 DNA: TGTGCCAGTAGTATAGGCGGGTCGGAGACCCAGTACTTC. It encodes CASSIGGSETQYF. The rearrangement uses TRBV19 and TRBJ2-5; a weak D match, TRBD2 (5 bases). The V gene's germline CDR1 is LNHDA and CDR2 SQIVND (reference sequence). The CDR3 covers 13 residues. Trimming cost V 1 base and J 5 bases, with 8 bases left between them.

The CDR3: CASSPYGQGATYEQYF. For the CDR3, the DNA is TGTGCCAGCAGCCCCTACGGACAGGGCGCCACCTACGAGCAGTACTTC. The rearrangement uses TRBV9 and TRBJ2-7, with TRBD1 matching 8 bases. Germline CDR1 is SGDLS and CDR2 is YYNGEE. The CDR3 covers 16 residues. V was clipped by 4 bases and J by 2 bases; unmatched bases: 11. Full variable domain (outside the CDR3, taken from reference TRBV9 and TRBJ2-7): DSGVTQTPKHLITATGQRVTLRCSPRSGDLSVYWYQQSLDQGLQFLIQYYNGEERAKGNILERFSAQQFPDLHSELNLSSLELGDSALYFCASSPYGQGATYEQYFGPGTRLTVT.

The chain has TRBV4-3 and TRBJ1-1, with D possibly matching TRBD1 (5 bases). CDR3 length: 15 residues. Germline CDR1 and CDR2: LGHNA and YSLEER. Trimming removed 3 bases at V and 0 bases at J, with 11 bases between. The CDR3 DNA follows: TGCGCCAGCAGCCAGGGAAGGGGCTTGAACACTGAAGCTTTCTTT. Its translation is CASSQGRGLNTEAFF.

Concerning this clone: Germline and junction disagree at one end, which may indicate a read error. The rearrangement joins TRBV27 to TRBJ2-7, with TRBD2 matching over 8 bases. The CDR3 consists of 15 residues. From germline, CDR1 is MNHEY and CDR2 SMNVEV (reference sequence). The CDR3 DNA reads TGTGCCAGCGGGACGGGAGGGGACTTGTCCTTCGAGCAGTACTTC. It is translated as CASGTGGDLSFEQYF.

The rearrangement joins TRBV29-1 to TRBJ1-2; D might be TRBD1 (5 bases). In germline, CDR1 is SQVTM, CDR2 ANQGSEA. V was cut by 4 bases and J by 3 bases, with 18 bases left in between. This CDR3 contains 15 residues. DNA for the CDR3: TGCAGCGTTGTAGGGGCGGATCTCCTGGACTATGGCTACACCTTC. It translates to CSVVGADLLDYGYTF. Full variable domain (rest looked up from reference TRBV29-1 and TRBJ1-2): SAVISQKPSRDICQRGTSLTIQCQVDSQVTMMFWYRQQPGQSLTLIATANQGSEATYESGFVIDKFPISRPNLTFSTLTVSNMSPEDSSIYLCSVVGADLLDYGYTFGSGTRLTVV.

The V gene is TRBV19, the J gene TRBJ2-3; no clear D gene. V was cut by 3 bases and J by 0 bases, with 10 bases left in between. Germline V gene lookup returns CDR1 LNHDA and CDR2 SQIVND (reference sequence). CDR3 length: 15 amino acids. The CDR3: CASSISAGSTDTQYF. The CDR3 DNA reads TGTGCCAGTAGTATCTCAGCCGGGAGCACAGATACGCAGTATTTT. The full variable domain, rest sourced from reference TRBV19 and TRBJ2-3, is DGGITQSPKYLFRKEGQNVTLSCEQNLNHDAMYWYRQDPGQGLRLIYYSQIVNDFQKGDIAEGYSVSREKKESFPLTVTSAQKNPTAFYLCASSISAGSTDTQYFGPGTRLTVL.

The J gene is TRBJ2-7, the V gene TRBV7-6; TRBD1 aligns across 10 bases. After removal of 5 bases from V and 3 bases from J, the junction contained 1 base not matched to a gene. CDR3 length: 13 amino acids. Germline V gene data show CDR1 as SGHVS and CDR2 as FNYEAQ. Here the CDR3 DNA reads TGTGCCAGCAGCGGGGACAGGGGCTACGAGCAGTACTTC. The encoded protein is CASSGDRGYEQYF.

CDR3 in amino acids: CASSRDSYEQYF. The CDR3 DNA sequence: TGTGCCAGCAGTAGGGACAGCTACGAGCAGTACTTC. V is TRBV5-6 and J is TRBJ2-7, with TRBD1 matching 7 bases. The V gene's germline CDR1 is SGHDT and CDR2 YYEEEE. The CDR3 totals 12 residues. J was trimmed by 3 bases and V by 5 bases; bases with no gene match: 2. Combining the CDR3 with reference TRBV5-6 and TRBJ2-7 gives the whole variable domain DAGVTQSPTHLIKTRGQQVTLRCSPKSGHDTVSWYQQALGQGPQFIFQYYEEEERQRGNFPDRFSGHQFPNYSSELNVNALLLGDSALYLCASSRDSYEQYFGPGTRLTVT.

This clone appeared once. V and J are TRBV12-5 and TRBJ1-2; 8 bases align to TRBD1. The V and J ends lost 3 bases and 4 bases, in that order; junction bases with no gene match: 4. Germline values: CDR1 LGHNT, CDR2 FRNRAP. The length of the CDR3 is 14 residues. In DNA, the CDR3 is TGTGCTAGTGGTTTCCCCGGGACAGGCTATGGCTACACCTTC. Its protein is CASGFPGTGYGYTF.

The V and J genes are TRBV6-6 and TRBJ1-1; D uncertain. The CDR3 sequence is 16 residues long. V was clipped by 2 bases and J by 6 bases, with 19 bases between them. The germline V gene has CDR1 MNHNY and CDR2 SVGAGI (reference sequence). In nucleotides, the CDR3 is TGTGCCAGCAGTTACGGGCCAGGTACTGTATCGGCTGAAGCTTTCTTT. Protein: CASSYGPGTVSAEAFF.

The chain employs TRBV19 and TRBJ2-7; TRBD2 is a possible D gene (5 bases). Germline V gene data show CDR1 as LNHDA and CDR2 as SQIVND (reference sequence). CDR3 size: 14 residues. V lost 6 bases and J lost 3, with 15 bases in between. Here the CDR3 reads CASREDAAHYEQYF. CDR3 bases: TGTGCCAGTAGGGAGGACGCTGCTCACTACGAGCAGTACTTC.

The chain couples TRBV7-2 to TRBJ2-2, with D hard to call. Trimming took 6 bases from V and 8 from J, leaving 10 bases between them. This CDR3 spans 12 amino acids. Germline V gives CDR1 SGHTA, CDR2 FQGNSA. The CDR3 coding sequence is TGTGCCAGCAGATTCATCGAGGGGGAGCTGTTTTTT. It specifies CASRFIEGELFF. Supplemented by reference TRBV7-2 and TRBJ2-2, the full variable domain reads GAGVSQSPSNKVTEKGKDVELRCDPISGHTALYWYRQSLGQGLEFLIYFQGNSAPDKSGLPSDRFSAERTGGSVSTLTIQRTQQEDSAVYLCASRFIEGELFFGEGSRLTVL.

The chain employs TRBV19 and TRBJ1-2, with 9 bases lining up with TRBD1. This CDR3 region has 15 residues. V gave up 2 bases and J gave up 4 bases; unmatched junction bases: 5. Germline CDR1 LNHDA, CDR2 SQIVND (reference sequence). The CDR3 sequence is CASSIPATGGYGYTF. The CDR3 region has the DNA TGTGCCAGTAGTATACCCGCGACAGGGGGCTATGGCTACACCTTC.

J is TRBJ1-4 and V is TRBV6-1, with D perhaps TRBD1 (6 bases). Trimming took off 9 bases at V and 6 bases at J, with 14 bases between the two ends. The CDR3 extends over 13 amino acids. The germline V gene encodes CDR1 MNHNS and CDR2 SASEGT. Written as DNA, the CDR3 is TGTGCCAGTGCTACGGGACAAGATGAAAAACTGTTTTTT. This codes for CASATGQDEKLFF.